The 27 T cell receptor beta chains given below trace back to one sample, sequenced in a study of cytomegalovirus exposure and HLA in healthy donors. The PCR employed 60 Vbeta primers together with 13 Jbeta primers. Produced via immunoSEQ multiplex PCR; TCRdb's table is partial and in-frame only. The sample lists under 150,000 clones; around four fifths were seen once. The sequencing sample was made of PBMCs. The receptors originated from a boy aged 2 to 10 in good health and CMV-seronegative.

The chain combines TRBV10-3 with TRBJ2-3, with 9 bases that match TRBD2. CDR1 ENHRY and CDR2 SYGVKD come from the germline V gene. V trimming: 8 bases; J trimming: 0 bases; junction bases outside the gene matches: 6. The CDR3 consists of 15 residues. This CDR3 reads CAIGAGGLSTDTQYF. CDR3 sequence (DNA): TGTGCCATCGGGGCGGGGGGGCTGAGCACAGATACGCAGTATTTT.

The chain's CDR3 is CASTGTRKETQYF. As DNA, the CDR3 is TGTGCCAGCACAGGGACAAGAAAAGAGACCCAGTACTTC. The V gene is TRBV25-1, the J gene TRBJ2-5; D may be TRBD1 (6 bases). CDR3 length: 13 amino acids. Trimming removed 7 bases from V and 3 bases from J, with 12 bases in between. Germline values: CDR1 MGHDK, CDR2 SYGVNS. Based on the CDR3 plus reference TRBV25-1 and TRBJ2-5, the full variable domain is EADIYQTPRYLVIGTGKKITLECSQTMGHDKMYWYQQDPGMELHLIHYSYGVNSTEKGDLSSESTVSRIRTEHFPLTLESARPSHTSQYLCASTGTRKETQYFGPGTRLLVL.

The chain joins TRBV10-3 to TRBJ2-1; tentatively, D is TRBD1 (5 bases). Germline V gene data show CDR1 as ENHRY and CDR2 as SYGVKD. The germline V and J ends were trimmed by 3 bases and 4 bases, with 19 bases remaining between them. This CDR3 has 17 amino acids. CDR3 nucleotide sequence: TGTGCCATCAGTGAACCCCCCCGGTGGGGCTCGTACAATGAGCAGTTCTTC. It encodes CAISEPPRWGSYNEQFF.

This clone appeared a single time. Other DNA sequences within the sample encode an identical CDR3. This chain uses TRBV25-1 with TRBJ1-1; D gene unclear. This CDR3 comprises 17 residues. Germline CDR1 and CDR2: MGHDK and SYGVNS. The ends were cut back, 5 bases at V and 2 bases at J, with 21 bases in the middle. The CDR3 loop is CASSPTRTVTGNTEAFF. CDR3 bases: TGTGCCAGCAGTCCGACGCGGACTGTGACGGGAAACACTGAAGCTTTCTTT.

This clone was counted once. The CDR3: CASSFDITANYGYTF. The DNA for the CDR3 is TGTGCCAGCAGCTTCGACATCACAGCTAACTATGGCTACACCTTC. The gene calls are TRBV27 and TRBJ1-2, with D unclear. There are 15 residues in the CDR3. V lost 6 bases to trimming and J lost 0 bases, with 14 bases between them. Germline CDR1 is MNHEY and CDR2 is SMNVEV (reference sequence).

The J gene is TRBJ2-2, the V gene TRBV7-8; D not certain. This CDR3 region has 14 residues. Trimming shortened V by 5 bases and J by 2 bases, and 9 bases separated the two germline ends. The germline V gene encodes CDR1 SGHVS and CDR2 FQNEAQ. CDR3 DNA: TGTGCCAGCAGCGCATCAACTAACACCGGGGAGCTGTTTTTT. Translated, it gives CASSASTNTGELFF.

This rearrangement joins TRBV6-1 to TRBJ1-1; no definite D call. The CDR3 runs to 14 residues. Trimming took off 5 bases at V and 1 base at J, with 11 bases between the two ends. Germline values: CDR1 MNHNS, CDR2 SASEGT. The CDR3 bases are TGTGCCAGCAGTCCCCGTACAGAGAACACTGAAGCTTTCTTT. Its translation: CASSPRTENTEAFF.

This clone has only one observation. V gene TRBV5-1 combines with J gene TRBJ2-5, with 7 positions matching TRBD2. The CDR3 is 14 residues long. V trimming: 3 bases; J trimming: 0 bases; junction bases outside the gene matches: 2. The V gene's germline CDR1 is SGHRS and CDR2 YFSETQ. CDR3 loop: CASSSGGYQETQYF. As DNA, the CDR3 is TGCGCCAGCAGCTCCGGGGGGTACCAAGAGACCCAGTACTTC. Based on the CDR3 plus reference TRBV5-1 and TRBJ2-5, the full variable domain is KAGVTQTPRYLIKTRGQQVTLSCSPISGHRSVSWYQQTPGQGLQFLFEYFSETQRNKGNFPGRFSGRQFSNSRSEMNVSTLELGDSALYLCASSSGGYQETQYFGPGTRLLVL.

The CDR3 bases are TGTGCCAGCTCACCAAAAGCGAACACTGAAGCTTTCTTT. Residues: CASSPKANTEAFF. The V and J genes are TRBV18 and TRBJ1-1; D gene unclear. The CDR3 is 13 amino acids. Germline V gene data show CDR1 as KGHSH and CDR2 as LQKENI. Between the trimmed V and J ends, which lost 2 bases and 1 base, there was a span of 5 bases. Using reference TRBV18 and TRBJ1-1 for the parts outside the CDR3, the full variable domain is NAGVMQNPRHLVRRRGQEARLRCSPMKGHSHVYWYRQLPEEGLKFMVYLQKENIIDESGMPKERFSAEFPKEGPSILRIQQVVRGDSAAYFCASSPKANTEAFFGQGTRLTVV.

The chain carries TRBV6-5 and TRBJ1-1; tentative D call: TRBD1 (6 bases). The length of the CDR3 is 15 residues. V gave up 6 bases and J gave up 2 bases, with 16 bases separating them. Germline V gives CDR1 MNHEY, CDR2 SVGAGI. In DNA, the CDR3 is TGTGCCAGCAGCTTAAGGACAGCTACAAACACTGAAGCTTTCTTT. It codes for CASSLRTATNTEAFF.

The chain has TRBV7-2 and TRBJ1-2; D is unclear. Germline CDR1 reads SGHTA; CDR2 reads FQGNSA. Trimming took off 0 bases at V and 7 bases at J, with 9 bases between the two ends. This CDR3 spans 13 amino acids. The CDR3 DNA is TGTGCCAGCAGCTTAGCCCCGAGTCTTGGCTACACCTTC. This sequence encodes CASSLAPSLGYTF.

V and J are TRBV9 and TRBJ1-1, with D possibly being TRBD1 (5 bases). The V end lost 3 bases, the J end lost 7 bases, and 7 bases lay between the germline ends. Per the germline V gene, CDR1 is SGDLS and CDR2 is YYNGEE. The CDR3 has 11 amino acids. The CDR3 nucleotides are TGTGCCAGCAGCGCGGGGGGTGAAGCTTTCTTT. It yields the protein CASSAGGEAFF. Using reference TRBV9 and TRBJ1-1 for the parts outside the CDR3, the full variable domain is DSGVTQTPKHLITATGQRVTLRCSPRSGDLSVYWYQQSLDQGLQFLIQYYNGEERAKGNILERFSAQQFPDLHSELNLSSLELGDSALYFCASSAGGEAFFGQGTRLTVV.

There are a few counts of this clone. The chain joins TRBV25-1 to TRBJ1-1; D unclear. This CDR3 region has 13 residues. V was shortened by 6 bases and J by 5 bases, with 13 bases between the two germline ends. Germline V gene lookup returns CDR1 MGHDK and CDR2 SYGVNS. As DNA, the CDR3 is TGTGCCAGCAGGGGGATCGAGGGAACTGAAGCTTTCTTT. Residues: CASRGIEGTEAFF.

This sequence joins TRBV4-2 and TRBJ2-5, with 8 bases aligning to TRBD2. This CDR3 has 17 amino acids. The germline V gene has CDR1 LGHNA and CDR2 YNFKEQ. V trimming: 0 bases; J trimming: 11 bases; junction bases outside the gene matches: 17. The CDR3 DNA sequence: TGTGCCAGCAGCCAAGATCCTGCGCGGGGGGAGATCGTTGAGCAGTACTTC. Translated: CASSQDPARGEIVEQYF.

The J gene is TRBJ1-1, the V gene TRBV6-1; D possibly corresponds to TRBD1 (6 bases). The CDR3 runs 14 residues. Germline V lookup: CDR1 MNHNS, CDR2 SASEGT. Trimming shortened V by 6 bases and J by 2 bases, and 13 bases separated the two germline ends. CDR3 amino acids: CASSPSGVNTEAFF. In DNA form, the CDR3 reads TGTGCCAGCAGCCCATCAGGGGTCAACACTGAAGCTTTCTTT.

This chain connects TRBV6-5 to TRBJ1-5; D is unresolved. This CDR3 contains 15 residues. The V end lost 5 bases, the J end lost 0 bases, and 11 bases lay between the germline ends. CDR1 and CDR2 from the germline V gene are MNHEY and SVGAGI. CDR3 region: CASSGERHSNQPQHF. The CDR3, as DNA: TGTGCCAGCAGTGGCGAAAGACATAGCAATCAGCCCCAGCATTTT.

CDR3 DNA sequence: TGTGCCAGCAGCTTAGATCGTTGGCAGGGCCACTATGGCTACACCTTC. Residues: CASSLDRWQGHYGYTF. V usage is TRBV11-3 and J usage is TRBJ1-2; D perhaps matches TRBD1 (5 bases). Germline CDR1 is SGHNT and CDR2 is YENEEA. The CDR3 contains 16 residues. Between the trimmed V and J ends, which lost 0 bases and 3 bases, there was a span of 14 bases.

Only a few counts were recorded for this clone. CDR3 in DNA: TGTGCCAGCAGCTTAAACCTAGCGGGGCAAGAGACCCAGTACTTC. Translating it yields CASSLNLAGQETQYF. V is TRBV11-1 and J is TRBJ2-5; 9 bases align to TRBD2. The germline V gene has CDR1 SGHAT and CDR2 FQDESV (reference sequence). The junction had 3 bases not matched to a gene; V was cut back by 2 bases and J by 2 bases. The CDR3 is 15 residues long.

The chain couples TRBV6-5 to TRBJ2-2; 8 nucleotides align to TRBD1. Germline V gives CDR1 MNHEY, CDR2 SVGAGI. The CDR3 spans 12 residues. V gave up 8 bases and J gave up 6 bases; unmatched junction bases: 2. The DNA of the CDR3 is TGTGCCAGCCACAGGGGGGCCGGGGAGCTGTTTTTT. Translation: CASHRGAGELFF.

This clone was seen just once. The same CDR3 is also encoded by other DNA sequences in this sample. This chain links TRBV5-1 with TRBJ2-6; D is perhaps TRBD1 (6 bases). V lost 0 bases to trimming and J lost 0 bases, with 13 bases between them. The CDR3 has 18 amino acids. The germline gives CDR1 SGHRS, CDR2 YFSETQ. This CDR3 is CASSLVQGPSSGANVLTF. The CDR3 DNA follows: TGCGCCAGCAGCTTGGTACAGGGACCAAGCTCTGGGGCCAACGTCCTGACTTTC.

The table lists this clone with a count of one. The rearrangement links TRBV19 to TRBJ2-5; a weak D match, TRBD2 (6 bases). Germline V gene sequence: CDR1 LNHDA, CDR2 SQIVND (reference sequence). The V and J ends lost 9 bases and 2 bases respectively, with 16 bases between them. The CDR3 spans 14 residues. CDR3 sequence (DNA): TGTGCCAGATCGAAGAGTGGGAGGCAAGAGACCCAGTACTTC. Protein product: CARSKSGRQETQYF.

V usage is TRBV6-5 and J usage is TRBJ1-2; D unresolved. Looked up from germline, CDR1 is MNHEY and CDR2 is SVGAGI. The CDR3 is made up of 14 amino acids. The germline V and J ends were trimmed by 6 bases and 7 bases, with 18 bases remaining between them. For the CDR3, the DNA is TGTGCCAGCAGCCGCCAGCAAGCCTCAGGTGGCTACACCTTC. Translating gives CASSRQQASGGYTF.

V usage is TRBV5-6 and J usage is TRBJ2-2, with D possibly matching TRBD1 (6 bases). V was cut by 4 bases and J by 4 bases, with 14 bases left in between. This CDR3 spans 15 amino acids. Germline V gene lookup returns CDR1 SGHDT and CDR2 YYEEEE. DNA of the CDR3: TGTGCCAGCAGCGCTCAGGGGAGAGGCACCGGGGAGCTGTTTTTT. Amino acids: CASSAQGRGTGELFF.

This clone was seen a handful of times. V is TRBV5-1 and J is TRBJ1-4, with 9 nucleotides matching TRBD1. Germline V CDR1 and CDR2: SGHRS, YFSETQ. The CDR3 extends over 16 amino acids. V dropped 0 bases and J dropped 5; count of bases not matched to a gene: 5. CDR3 nucleotide sequence: TGCGCCAGCAGCTTGGAGGGGACAGGGAAAAATGAAAAACTGTTTTTT. Its translation: CASSLEGTGKNEKLFF.

This clone was seen more than once but under ten times. V usage is TRBV28 and J usage is TRBJ2-1; 10 bases line up with TRBD2. V gave up 0 bases and J gave up 3 bases; unmatched junction bases: 17. The CDR3 is 21 residues long. The V gene's germline CDR1 is MDHEN and CDR2 SYDVKM. In DNA, the CDR3 is TGTGCCAGCAGTTTATGGGGACGAAGAAGCGGGAGGGCGAGGCTCTACAATGAGCAGTTCTTC. Amino acids: CASSLWGRRSGRARLYNEQFF.

The chain employs TRBV2 and TRBJ1-2, with TRBD1 matching over 9 bases. V lost 9 bases, J lost 3 bases, and 14 bases stayed unmatched. Germline V gene lookup returns CDR1 SNHLY and CDR2 FYNNEI. The CDR3 has 16 amino acids. CDR3 DNA sequence: TGTGCCAGGACGCAAACCGGGACAGGGAGTGACTATGGCTACACCTTC. Its protein product is CARTQTGTGSDYGYTF.

This clone has more than one count but fewer than ten. This sequence joins TRBV6-4 and TRBJ2-1, with 8 bases lining up with TRBD1. There are 13 residues in the CDR3. CDR1 and CDR2 (germline): MRHNA, SNTAGT. J gave up 4 bases and V 4 bases, and 0 bases lay outside the gene matches. CDR3 DNA sequence: TGTGCCAGCAGTGGGACAGGGTACAATGAGCAGTTCTTC. Amino acids: CASSGTGYNEQFF.